This TCR beta chain was sequenced in a study of control samples from healthy donors and cancer patients. Only in-frame clones appear in the TCRdb table, and some are missing; sequencing was by immunoSEQ multiplex PCR. The sample includes about 95,000 clones, 85% of them seen just once. Trimming took 2 bases from V and 7 from J; bases not matched to a gene: 7. Germline V lookup: CDR1 SGDLS, CDR2 YYNGEE. The CDR3 contains 15 residues. This clone has only a few counts. Source material: blood. The receptor's source is a man aged 25 to 45 in good health. This chain uses TRBV9 with TRBJ2-7, with 12 bases that match TRBD1. The CDR3 nucleotides read TGTGCCAGCAGCGTCGGGACAGGGGGCGCGTGGGAGCAGTACTTC. It encodes CASSVGTGGAWEQYF.